Listed here are 10 T cell receptor beta chains from one sample, sequenced in a study of Ad26.COV2.S vaccination and SARS-CoV-2 variants. Data came from immunoSEQ multiplex PCR; TCRdb stores just in-frame clones and leaves some out. The sample contains more than 120,000 clones, 86% of which appear only once. The sample consisted of peripheral blood, taken after recovery from COVID-19. These receptors all stem from a human donor who had recovered from COVID-19.

V is TRBV5-1 and J is TRBJ1-4; D ambiguous. The CDR3 is made up of 14 amino acids. Trimming removed 6 bases at V and 2 bases at J, with 11 bases between. Germline CDR1 and CDR2: SGHRS and YFSETQ. The CDR3 DNA follows: TGCGCCAGCAAAACCGGAGGCACTAATGAAAAACTGTTTTTT. Its protein product is CASKTGGTNEKLFF. Together with reference TRBV5-1 and TRBJ1-4, the CDR3 gives the full variable domain: KAGVTQTPRYLIKTRGQQVTLSCSPISGHRSVSWYQQTPGQGLQFLFEYFSETQRNKGNFPGRFSGRQFSNSRSEMNVSTLELGDSALYLCASKTGGTNEKLFFGSGTQLSVL.

The chain couples TRBV19 to TRBJ2-2, with D possibly TRBD2 on 6 matching bases. Germline V lookup: CDR1 LNHDA, CDR2 SQIVND (reference sequence). This CDR3 contains 16 residues. V was cut by 2 bases and J by 0 bases, with 10 bases left in between. The CDR3 spells CASSIRGGPNTGELFF. The CDR3 region has the DNA TGTGCCAGTAGTATACGGGGAGGCCCGAACACCGGGGAGCTGTTTTTT.

V is TRBV3-1 (or the pseudogene TRBV3-2) and J is TRBJ1-1, with a tentative D call TRBD1 (5 bases). The CDR3 is made up of 14 amino acids. Trimming removed 1 base from V and 3 bases from J, with 9 bases in between. Germline lookup yields CDR1 LGHDT and CDR2 YNNKEL (reference sequence). CDR3 amino acids: CASSQAAGHTEAFF. CDR3 sequence (DNA): TGTGCCAGCAGCCAAGCCGCGGGGCACACTGAAGCTTTCTTT.

The chain employs TRBV7-2 and TRBJ2-3; 7 bases align to TRBD2. With 5 bases clipped from V and 2 bases from J, the junction kept 7 bases outside the gene matches. In germline, CDR1 is SGHTA, CDR2 FQGNSA. The CDR3 totals 15 residues. The chain's CDR3 is CASSKTGGTTDTQYF. CDR3 DNA sequence: TGTGCCAGCAGCAAGACGGGGGGAACCACAGATACGCAGTATTTT.

This clone came up many times. This sequence joins TRBV7-2 and TRBJ1-6; D unclear. CDR1 and CDR2 (germline): SGHTA, FQGNSA. The CDR3 runs to 18 residues. V was shortened by 7 bases and J by 3 bases, with 22 bases between the two germline ends. The CDR3 coding sequence is TGTGCCAGCACCGTTTTTAGAAGGCCGAATCACTATAATTCACCCCTCCACTTT. Translating gives CASTVFRRPNHYNSPLHF.

The V and J genes are TRBV20-1 and TRBJ2-3, with 7 bases aligning to TRBD2. Germline V gene sequence: CDR1 DFQATT, CDR2 SNEGSKA (reference sequence). Germline trimming cut 3 bases from V and 7 bases from J; bases unmatched to any gene: 13. This CDR3 has 15 amino acids. Written as DNA, the CDR3 is TGCAGTGCTAGTCCCACTAGCGCCTTTTCGAATACGCAGTATTTT. Its protein product is CSASPTSAFSNTQYF.

The CDR3 DNA reads as TGTGCCAGTAGTCCTGCCGCAGGGGGCAATCAGCCCCAGCATTTT. Translating it yields CASSPAAGGNQPQHF. The rearrangement uses TRBV19 and TRBJ1-5; tentative D call: TRBD1 (6 bases). Germline V lookup: CDR1 LNHDA, CDR2 SQIVND (reference sequence). The CDR3 has 15 amino acids. The V and J ends lost 5 bases and 2 bases respectively, with 13 bases between them.

This chain uses TRBV6-2 or TRBV6-3 with TRBJ1-2, with TRBD1 matching over 7 bases. This CDR3 has 14 residues. Germline values: CDR1 MNHEY, CDR2 SVGEGT. The V and J ends lost 5 bases and 2 bases, in that order; junction bases with no gene match: 5. The CDR3 loop is CASSTTGENYGYTF. CDR3 in DNA: TGTGCCAGCAGTACTACAGGGGAGAACTATGGCTACACCTTC.

This chain connects TRBV24-1 to TRBJ2-5; 7 bases are a match to TRBD1. From germline, CDR1 is KGHDR and CDR2 SFDVKD. The CDR3 extends over 15 amino acids. V lost 0 bases to trimming and J lost 5 bases; unmatched junction nucleotides: 5. The CDR3 nucleotides are TGTGCCACCAGTGATTTGAGAGGGGGCGGCGAGACCCAGTACTTC. Translating gives CATSDLRGGGETQYF.

In this sample, this clone turned up a few times. This chain joins TRBV6-5 and TRBJ1-6, with 10 positions matching TRBD1. J lost 10 bases, V lost 5 bases, and 5 bases had no gene match. CDR1 MNHEY and CDR2 SVGAGI come from the germline V gene. The CDR3 loop spans 14 amino acids. Here the CDR3 reads CASSIGTGESPLHF. CDR3 nucleotide sequence: TGTGCCAGCAGTATCGGGACAGGGGAATCACCCCTCCACTTT.